This T cell receptor (beta chain) was identified during a study of CD8+ T cells in alopecia areata. The treatment denotes: oral pan-JAK inhibitor, 5-10 mg twice daily. In germline, CDR1 is KGHSH, CDR2 LQKENI. There are 16 residues in the CDR3. Trimming removed 2 bases from V and 6 bases from J; junction bases left unmatched: 10. RNA was extracted and reverse transcribed into cDNA as the sequencing template. Method: immunoSEQ multiplex PCR; TCRdb's copy keeps in-frame clones and lacks some. Altogether 200,000 to 250,000 clones are present, about three fifths being singletons, with the ten largest covering about 4.2%.

Source: CD4+ T cells sorted from blood, taken at week 4, from a patient treated with tofacitinib. This sequence was found in a human donor with alopecia areata. V gene TRBV18 combines with J gene TRBJ1-5; TRBD1 agrees at 7 bases. CDR3: CASSPNTGDSGQPQHF. CDR3 sequence (DNA): TGTGCCAGCTCACCAAATACAGGGGATTCTGGTCAGCCCCAGCATTTT.